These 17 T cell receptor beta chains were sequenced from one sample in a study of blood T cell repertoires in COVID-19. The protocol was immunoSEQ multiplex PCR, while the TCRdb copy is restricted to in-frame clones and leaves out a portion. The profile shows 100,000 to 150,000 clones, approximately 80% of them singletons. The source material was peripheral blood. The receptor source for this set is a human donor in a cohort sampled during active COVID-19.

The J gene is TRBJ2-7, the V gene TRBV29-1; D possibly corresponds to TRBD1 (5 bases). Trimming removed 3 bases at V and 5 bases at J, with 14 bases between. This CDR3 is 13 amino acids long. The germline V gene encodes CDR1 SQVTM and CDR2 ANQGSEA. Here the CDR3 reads CSVEEGAWDEQYF. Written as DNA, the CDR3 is TGCAGCGTTGAGGAAGGGGCCTGGGACGAGCAGTACTTC.

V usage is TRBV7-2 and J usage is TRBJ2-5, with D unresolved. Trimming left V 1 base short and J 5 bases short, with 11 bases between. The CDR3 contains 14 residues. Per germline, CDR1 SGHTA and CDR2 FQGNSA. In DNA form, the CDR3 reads TGTGCCAGCAGCTTAGTAGCTGCCGGGGAGACCCAGTACTTC. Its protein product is CASSLVAAGETQYF.

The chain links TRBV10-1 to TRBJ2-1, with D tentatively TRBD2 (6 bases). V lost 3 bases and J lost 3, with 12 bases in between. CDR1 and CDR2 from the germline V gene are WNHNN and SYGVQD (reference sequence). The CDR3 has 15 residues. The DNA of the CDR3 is TGCGCCAGCAGTGATGACGGGAGTCTCTACAATGAGCAGTTCTTC. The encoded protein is CASSDDGSLYNEQFF.

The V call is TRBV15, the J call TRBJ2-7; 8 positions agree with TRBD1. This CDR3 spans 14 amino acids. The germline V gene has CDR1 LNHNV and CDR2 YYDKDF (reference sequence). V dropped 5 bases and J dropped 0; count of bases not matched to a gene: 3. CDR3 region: CATSGDRISYEQYF. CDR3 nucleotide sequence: TGTGCCACCAGCGGGGACAGGATCTCCTACGAGCAGTACTTC.

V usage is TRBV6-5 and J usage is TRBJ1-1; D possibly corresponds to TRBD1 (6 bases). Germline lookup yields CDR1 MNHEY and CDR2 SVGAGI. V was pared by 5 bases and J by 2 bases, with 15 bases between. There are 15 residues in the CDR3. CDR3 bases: TGTGCCAGCAGTCCGGGACACGGGATAAACACTGAAGCTTTCTTT. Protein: CASSPGHGINTEAFF.

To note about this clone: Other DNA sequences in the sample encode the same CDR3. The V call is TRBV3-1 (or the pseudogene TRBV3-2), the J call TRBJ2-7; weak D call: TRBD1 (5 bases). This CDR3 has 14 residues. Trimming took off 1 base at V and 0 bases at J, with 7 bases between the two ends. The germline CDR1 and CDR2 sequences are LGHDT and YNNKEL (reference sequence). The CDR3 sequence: CASSQGDSSYEQYF. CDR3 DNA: TGTGCCAGCAGCCAAGGTGACAGCTCCTACGAGCAGTACTTC.

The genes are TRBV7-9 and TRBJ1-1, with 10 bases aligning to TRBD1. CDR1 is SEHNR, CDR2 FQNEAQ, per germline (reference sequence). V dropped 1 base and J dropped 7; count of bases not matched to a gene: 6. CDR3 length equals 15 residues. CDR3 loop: CASSLETGGFSEAFF. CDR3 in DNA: TGTGCCAGCAGCTTAGAGACAGGGGGCTTCAGTGAAGCTTTCTTT.

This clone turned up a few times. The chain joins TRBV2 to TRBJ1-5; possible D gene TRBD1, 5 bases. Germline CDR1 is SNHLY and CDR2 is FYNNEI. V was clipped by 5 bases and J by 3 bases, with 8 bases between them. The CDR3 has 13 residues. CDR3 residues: CASSPGNNQPQHF. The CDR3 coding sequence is TGTGCCAGCAGTCCAGGGAACAATCAGCCCCAGCATTTT.

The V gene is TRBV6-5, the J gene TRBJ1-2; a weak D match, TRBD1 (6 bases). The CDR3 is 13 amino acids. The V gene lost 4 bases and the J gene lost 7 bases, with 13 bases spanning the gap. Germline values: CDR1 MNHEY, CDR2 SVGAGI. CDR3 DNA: TGTGCCAGCAGTTGGGGCACAGGGTCTGGCTACACCTTC. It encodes CASSWGTGSGYTF.

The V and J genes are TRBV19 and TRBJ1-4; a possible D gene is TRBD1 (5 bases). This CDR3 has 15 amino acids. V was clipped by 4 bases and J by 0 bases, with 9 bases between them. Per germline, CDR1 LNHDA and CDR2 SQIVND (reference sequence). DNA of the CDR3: TGTGCCAGTAGTAGGGGGACTTCAACTAATGAAAAACTGTTTTTT. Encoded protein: CASSRGTSTNEKLFF.

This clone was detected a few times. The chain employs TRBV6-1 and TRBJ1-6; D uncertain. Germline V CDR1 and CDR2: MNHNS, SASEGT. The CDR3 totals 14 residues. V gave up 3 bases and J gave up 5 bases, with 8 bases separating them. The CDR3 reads CASSDEGNNSPLHF. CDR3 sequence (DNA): TGTGCCAGCAGTGATGAGGGAAATAATTCACCCCTCCACTTT.

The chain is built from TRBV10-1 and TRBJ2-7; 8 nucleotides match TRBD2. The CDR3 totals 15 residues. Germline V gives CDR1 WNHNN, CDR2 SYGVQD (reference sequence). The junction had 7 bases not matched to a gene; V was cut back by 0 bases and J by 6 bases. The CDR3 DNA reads TGCGCCAGCAGTGAGTCACCGGGACTAGTTGGCGAGCAGTACTTC. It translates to CASSESPGLVGEQYF.

CDR3 sequence: CASTGTSRGEQFF. As DNA, the CDR3 is TGTGCCAGTACCGGGACTAGCCGGGGGGAGCAGTTCTTC. V usage is TRBV19 and J usage is TRBJ2-1; TRBD2 agrees at 9 bases. CDR1 and CDR2 from the germline V gene are LNHDA and SQIVND (reference sequence). This CDR3 contains 13 residues. J was trimmed by 10 bases and V by 7 bases; bases with no gene match: 8.

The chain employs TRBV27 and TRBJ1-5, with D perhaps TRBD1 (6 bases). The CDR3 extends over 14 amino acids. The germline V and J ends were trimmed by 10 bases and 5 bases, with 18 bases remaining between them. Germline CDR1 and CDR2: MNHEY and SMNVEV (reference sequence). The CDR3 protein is CATLRAGADQPQHF. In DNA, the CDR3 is TGTGCCACCTTACGGGCAGGGGCCGATCAGCCCCAGCATTTT.

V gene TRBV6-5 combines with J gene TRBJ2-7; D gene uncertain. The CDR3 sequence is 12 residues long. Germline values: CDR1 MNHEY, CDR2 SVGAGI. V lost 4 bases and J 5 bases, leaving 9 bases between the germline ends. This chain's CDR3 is CASSSLDHEQYF. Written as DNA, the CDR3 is TGTGCCAGCAGTTCGCTAGACCACGAGCAGTACTTC.

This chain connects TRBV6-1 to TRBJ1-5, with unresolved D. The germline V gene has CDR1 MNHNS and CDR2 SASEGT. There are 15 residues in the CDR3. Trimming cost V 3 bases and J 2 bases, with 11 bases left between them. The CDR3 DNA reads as TGTGCCAGCAGTGACATGGTTACGGGCAATCAGCCCCAGCATTTT. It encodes CASSDMVTGNQPQHF.

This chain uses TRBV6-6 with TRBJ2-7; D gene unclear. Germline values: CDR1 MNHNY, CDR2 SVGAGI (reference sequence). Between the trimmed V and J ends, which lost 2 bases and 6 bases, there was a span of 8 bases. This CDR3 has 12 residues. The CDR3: CASSYEVSEQYF. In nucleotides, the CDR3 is TGTGCCAGCAGTTACGAGGTGAGCGAGCAGTACTTC.